Listed below are T cell receptor beta chains from one sample, sequenced in a study of T cells in Graves' hyperthyroidism and ophthalmopathy. TCRdb re-derived calls from the multiplex PCR reads in MiXCR, one entry per CDR3 protein. Here the sample spans some 350,000 distinct CDR3 sequences, about a fifth being singletons. Sequencing was carried out using blood. The receptors originated from a woman younger than 30 with Graves' hyperthyroidism. CDR3s include the opening cysteine and the closing phenylalanine or tryptophan. D genes are given only for firm matches. Where a row states a size, it is once, few, many or the class of an expanded clone; other rows omit it.

CSAPGGDRGLGYTF	TGCAGTGCCCCCGGGGGGGACAGGGGGCTTGGCTACACCTTC	.	TRBD1	TRBV20-1	TRBJ1-2
CASSYRTYYGYTF	TGTGCCAGCAGTTACAGGACGTACTATGGCTACACCTTC	few	.	TRBV6-2/TRBV6-3	TRBJ1-2
CASREGNTEACF	TGTGCCAGCAGAGAAGGGAACACTGAAGCTTGCTTT	few	.	TRBV27	TRBJ1-1
CASSLSGSVSTEAFF	TGTGCCAGCAGTTTATCGGGATCGGTTTCCACTGAAGCTTTCTTT	many	.	TRBV27	TRBJ1-1
CAWSVGTTNIQYF	TGTGCCTGGAGTGTAGGGACTACAAACATTCAGTACTTC	few	TRBD2	TRBV30	TRBJ2-4
CASSEGSPPGGNTIYF	TGTGCCAGCAGTGAGGGCAGTCCACCGGGAGGAAACACCATATATTTT	many	.	TRBV6-1	TRBJ1-3
CASSSQGIREAFF	TGCGCCAGCAGCAGCCAGGGAATCCGTGAAGCTTTCTTT	many	.	TRBV5-1	TRBJ1-1
CASSQGTGDSGNTIYF	TGTGCCAGCAGCCAAGGGACAGGGGACTCTGGAAACACCATATATTTT	.	TRBD1	TRBV3-1	TRBJ1-3
CASSTSGRDEQYF	TGTGCCAGTAGTACTAGCGGTAGGGACGAGCAGTACTTC	many	TRBD2	TRBV6-5	TRBJ2-7
CATSGQGEVQPQHF	TGTGCCACCAGTGGACAGGGAGAGGTTCAGCCCCAGCATTTT	many	TRBD1	TRBV24-1	TRBJ1-5
CATSSGTPLKNIQYF	TGTGCCACCTCATCAGGGACCCCCTTGAAAAACATTCAGTACTTC	many	.	TRBV6-1	TRBJ2-4
CASSLRGGLQETQYF	TGTGCCAGCAGCTTACGGGGGGGCCTCCAAGAGACCCAGTACTTC	many	TRBD2	TRBV7-2	TRBJ2-5
CSVVIRLGNTEAFF	TGCAGCGTTGTTATCAGGTTGGGGAACACTGAAGCTTTCTTT	many	.	TRBV29-1	TRBJ1-1
CASSLKGRHEQYF	TGTGCCAGCAGTTTAAAGGGGAGGCACGAGCAGTACTTC	many	.	TRBV12-3/TRBV12-4	TRBJ2-7
CASSEGGWGGATEAFF	TGTGCCAGCAGTGAAGGAGGGTGGGGGGGCGCGACTGAAGCTTTCTTT	many	.	TRBV6-1	TRBJ1-1
CASTQAREQYF	TGTGCCAGCACCCAAGCTCGCGAGCAGTACTTC	many	.	TRBV6-2/TRBV6-3	TRBJ2-7
CASSLNHEQYF	TGTGCCAGCAGCTTGAATCACGAGCAGTACTTC	.	.	TRBV7-9	TRBJ2-7
CASSPGQGRAGTGELFF	TGTGCCAGCAGCCCCGGACAGGGCCGGGCGGGTACCGGGGAGCTGTTTTTT	few	TRBD1	TRBV11-1	TRBJ2-2
CASYDTEAFF	TGTGCCAGCTATGACACTGAAGCTTTCTTT	many	.	TRBV28	TRBJ1-1
CASSEGMRQAAFF	TGTGCCAGCAGTGAAGGGATGAGACAGGCCGCTTTCTTT	many	.	TRBV6-1	TRBJ1-1
CSARAWDRSPDTEAFF	TGCAGTGCTAGGGCCTGGGACAGATCACCGGACACTGAAGCTTTCTTT	many	TRBD1	TRBV20-1	TRBJ1-1
CASSLRRLNYGYTF	TGTGCCAGCAGTTTACGACGGTTAAACTATGGCTACACCTTC	many	.	TRBV12-3/TRBV12-4	TRBJ1-2
CASSPGTVWEQYF	TGTGCCAGCAGCCCAGGGACGGTTTGGGAGCAGTACTTC	many	.	TRBV11-2	TRBJ2-7
CASSWTWTGELFF	TGTGCCAGCAGTTGGACCTGGACCGGGGAGCTGTTTTTT	many	.	TRBV27	TRBJ2-2
CASSYSLGGAFGTQYF	TGTGCCAGCAGTTACTCGCTCGGGGGGGCCTTTGGGACCCAGTACTTC	many	TRBD2	TRBV6-5	TRBJ2-5
CAWSVWDRGNQPQHF	TGTGCCTGGAGTGTGTGGGACAGGGGGAATCAGCCCCAGCATTTT	many	TRBD1	TRBV30	TRBJ1-5
CATSRDRPGSYGYTF	TGTGCCACCAGCAGAGATCGGCCGGGAAGCTATGGCTACACCTTC	many	.	TRBV15	TRBJ1-2
CAWSAGLGGGTEAFF	TGTGCCTGGAGTGCCGGGCTCGGGGGTGGCACTGAAGCTTTCTTT	many	.	TRBV30	TRBJ1-1
CASSGGEGSNQPQHF	TGTGCCAGCAGTGGGGGGGAGGGGAGCAATCAGCCCCAGCATTTT	many	.	TRBV6-1	TRBJ1-5
CATILQTVNTEAFF	TGTGCCACCATTCTACAGACCGTGAACACTGAAGCTTTCTTT	.	.	TRBV28	TRBJ1-1
CASSLVSGTGYGYTF	TGTGCCAGCAGCTTGGTCTCCGGGACGGGCTATGGCTACACCTTC	many	.	TRBV5-4	TRBJ1-2
CASSYSQGIPVDQYF	TGTGCCAGCAGTTACTCTCAGGGGATCCCCGTTGACCAGTACTTC	.	.	TRBV6-5	TRBJ2-5
CASSLGAGPISGEAFF	TGTGCCAGCAGCTTAGGGGCAGGGCCCATTTCGGGTGAAGCTTTCTTT	many	.	TRBV7-6	TRBJ1-1
CASSYGGLLGPPADTGELFF	TGTGCCAGCAGTTACGGCGGCCTACTTGGCCCTCCCGCCGACACCGGGGAGCTGTTTTTT	many	.	TRBV6-6	TRBJ2-2
CSARDLVTGWNQPQHF	TGCAGTGCTAGAGATCTAGTGACCGGATGGAATCAGCCCCAGCATTTT	many	.	TRBV20-1	TRBJ1-5
CASSPTGRETQYF	TGTGCCAGCAGTCCGACAGGGAGAGAGACCCAGTACTTC	many	TRBD1	TRBV12-3/TRBV12-4	TRBJ2-5
CASSRTDSSYEQYF	TGTGCCAGCAGTCGGACAGACAGCTCCTACGAGCAGTACTTC	many	.	TRBV12-3/TRBV12-4	TRBJ2-7
CASSLWPKGDREQYF	TGTGCCAGCAGCTTATGGCCAAAGGGGGATCGCGAGCAGTACTTC	many	.	TRBV7-9	TRBJ2-7
CACSLAGGNTEAFF	TGTGCCTGCAGCTTGGCTGGGGGGAACACTGAAGCTTTCTTT	.	.	TRBV5-4	TRBJ1-1
CASSQNNWTGQRGETQYF	TGCGCCAGCAGCCAAAACAACTGGACGGGACAGAGGGGGGAGACCCAGTACTTC	many	TRBD1	TRBV5-1	TRBJ2-5
CASSYDKGETQYF	TGTGCCAGCAGCTACGACAAAGGAGAGACCCAGTACTTC	many	.	TRBV3-1	TRBJ2-5
CASYRDYYEQYF	TGTGCCAGCTACCGGGATTACTACGAGCAGTACTTC	.	.	TRBV6-1	TRBJ2-7
CAWTSGWTEAFF	TGTGCCTGGACCTCGGGCTGGACTGAAGCTTTCTTT	many	.	TRBV30	TRBJ1-1
CASSLQGAKNEQYF	TGCGCCAGCAGCTTGCAGGGGGCGAAGAACGAGCAGTACTTC	many	TRBD1	TRBV5-1	TRBJ2-7
CASSLISPLHTEAFF	TGCGCCAGCAGCTTGATCAGCCCCCTCCACACTGAAGCTTTCTTT	many	.	TRBV5-1	TRBJ1-1
CASSYGGGRNTEAFF	TGTGCCAGCAGCTACGGGGGGGGACGAAACACTGAAGCTTTCTTT	many	.	TRBV5-4	TRBJ1-1
CASSFMDSQETQYF	TGTGCCAGCAGCTTTATGGACTCCCAAGAGACCCAGTACTTC	many	.	TRBV5-5	TRBJ2-5